Listed here are 30 T cell receptor beta chains from one sample, sequenced in a study of blood T cells in healthy people across ages. The use of a sample-barcoded 5' primer and a J-beta primer mix characterized a second PCR of roughly 6 to 12 cycles. TCRdb reanalysed the 5' RACE reads using MiXCR and keeps one entry per CDR3 protein. The repertoire holds roughly 1.4 million distinct CDR3 sequences, with 45% to 70% as singletons. Sequenced input: blood. Receptors were obtained from a man younger than 35 in good health.

The rearrangement joins TRBV6-1 to TRBJ1-1, with unresolved D. Trimming left V 1 base short and J 1 base short, with 7 bases between. This CDR3 spans 14 amino acids. CDR1 and CDR2 (germline): MNHNS, SASEGT. The CDR3 loop is CASSEVGANTEAFF. In DNA, the CDR3 is TGTGCCAGCAGTGAAGTGGGCGCGAACACTGAAGCTTTCTTT.

The J gene is TRBJ1-1, the V gene TRBV6-6, with D possibly being TRBD1 (5 bases). Germline CDR1 reads MNHNY; CDR2 reads SVGAGI (reference sequence). The CDR3 extends over 12 amino acids. V lost 5 bases and J lost 6, with 10 bases in between. The CDR3 region has the DNA TGTGCCAGCAGTCTACGGGGGGCTGAAGCTTTCTTT. It specifies CASSLRGAEAFF.

The chain employs TRBV7-9 and TRBJ1-5, with D maybe TRBD1 (6 bases). The CDR3 sequence is 13 residues long. Trimming stripped 4 bases from V and 4 bases from J, with 8 bases between. The germline CDR1 and CDR2 sequences are SEHNR and FQNEAQ (reference sequence). The CDR3 DNA follows: TGTGCCAGCAGCTCAGGGGAGAATCAGCCCCAGCATTTT. It specifies CASSSGENQPQHF.

The rearrangement links TRBV20-1 to TRBJ1-5; TRBD1 aligns across 8 bases. The CDR3 extends over 17 amino acids. CDR1 is DFQATT and CDR2 is SNEGSKA in the germline V gene (reference sequence). The CDR3 DNA reads TGCAGCATACCGGGACAGGAAGAGATGCCCTCAGGCAGGGCCCAGCATTTT. Encoded protein: CSIPGQEEMPSGRAQHF.

The sample holds a few counts of this clonotype. This chain connects TRBV10-3 to TRBJ1-2, with TRBD1 matching 7 bases. This CDR3 contains 13 residues. With 8 bases clipped from V and 2 bases from J, the junction kept 5 bases outside the gene matches. CDR1 ENHRY and CDR2 SYGVKD come from the germline V gene. CDR3 in DNA: TGTGCCATCGGGACAGAACGCAACTATGGCTACACCTTC. Protein sequence: CAIGTERNYGYTF.

DNA for the CDR3: TGTGCCAGCAGCTATCTGGACGGATTGAATCAGCCCCAGCATTTT. Its protein is CASSYLDGLNQPQHF. V and J are TRBV6-2 or TRBV6-3 and TRBJ1-5; D unclear. This CDR3 has 15 amino acids. V was clipped by 6 bases and J by 4 bases, with 16 bases between them. Germline values: CDR1 MNHEY, CDR2 SVGEGT.

The chain recombines TRBV5-1 with TRBJ2-3; unclear D gene. Germline CDR1 and CDR2: SGHRS and YFSETQ. V was trimmed by 3 bases and J by 0 bases, leaving 17 bases between them. The CDR3 is 17 residues long. CDR3 in DNA: TGCGCCAGCAGCTCCAAACCAGCTGCGGCAAGCACAGATACGCAGTATTTT. Protein sequence: CASSSKPAAASTDTQYF.

The rearrangement joins TRBV27 to TRBJ2-7; 9 bases are shared with TRBD1. V lost 5 bases, J lost 6 bases, and 5 bases stayed unmatched. The CDR3 sequence is 13 residues long. CDR1 is MNHEY and CDR2 is SMNVEV in the germline V gene (reference sequence). The CDR3 loop reads CASSGTGPSEQYF. CDR3 nucleotides: TGTGCCAGCAGTGGGACAGGGCCTAGCGAGCAGTACTTC.

V gene TRBV15 combines with J gene TRBJ2-5, with D maybe TRBD1 (6 bases). Deletions cut 9 bases from V and 0 bases from J, with 11 bases between. There are 13 residues in the CDR3. The V gene's germline CDR1 is LNHNV and CDR2 YYDKDF (reference sequence). The CDR3 loop reads CATYDRHQETQYF. The CDR3 bases are TGTGCCACATACGACAGGCACCAAGAGACCCAGTACTTC.

The CDR3 DNA follows: TGCGCCAGCAGCTTGGGGGTAGAAATAATGGACGAGCAGTACTTC. Its protein product is CASSLGVEIMDEQYF. The V call is TRBV5-1, the J call TRBJ2-7, with D unresolved. Looked up from germline, CDR1 is SGHRS and CDR2 is YFSETQ. CDR3 length equals 15 residues. V was clipped by 0 bases and J by 5 bases, with 15 bases between them.

The chain recombines TRBV20-1 with TRBJ2-4, with 10 bases lining up with TRBD1. The tail of the sequence fits TRBJ2-5 better, so the J call may be wrong. Germline loops: CDR1 DFQATT, CDR2 SNEGSKA (reference sequence). This CDR3 is 14 amino acids long. The CDR3 DNA follows: TGCAGTGCTGATTGGACAGGGGGTGGAGAGACCCAGTACTTC. Translating it yields CSADWTGGGETQYF.

V is TRBV28 and J is TRBJ2-4; D possibly corresponds to TRBD1 (5 bases). The CDR3 extends over 17 amino acids. CDR1 is MDHEN, CDR2 SYDVKM, per germline. Trimming shortened V by 6 bases and J by 1 base, and 19 bases separated the two germline ends. Here the CDR3 DNA reads TGTGCCAGCAGCCCACTGACAGTTATCTGGGCCAAAAACATTCAGTACTTC. This gives the protein CASSPLTVIWAKNIQYF.

In its sample, this clonotype was seen a few times. The V call is TRBV20-1, the J call TRBJ2-1; 10 positions match TRBD1. CDR1 and CDR2 from the germline V gene are DFQATT and SNEGSKA (reference sequence). The CDR3 runs 16 residues. J was trimmed by 4 bases and V by 6 bases; bases with no gene match: 12. The CDR3 sequence: CSATSPGQGPYNEQFF. CDR3 nucleotides: TGCAGTGCAACGTCCCCGGGACAGGGGCCTTACAATGAGCAGTTCTTC.

The V gene is TRBV9, the J gene TRBJ1-5; no clear D gene. Trimming cost V 3 bases and J 5 bases, with 12 bases left between them. Germline values: CDR1 SGDLS, CDR2 YYNGEE. This CDR3 has 14 residues. CDR3 DNA sequence: TGTGCCAGCAGCGCCGGGGTTTTACATCAGCCCCAGCATTTT. As protein: CASSAGVLHQPQHF.

V is TRBV6-2 or TRBV6-3 and J is TRBJ2-5; D uncertain. CDR1 and CDR2 from the germline V gene are MNHEY and SVGEGT. The CDR3 sequence is 12 residues long. The V and J ends lost 2 bases and 7 bases respectively, with 8 bases between them. CDR3 protein: CASSYPETTQYF. CDR3 nucleotide sequence: TGTGCCAGCAGTTACCCGGAGACGACCCAGTACTTC.

The J gene is TRBJ1-1, the V gene TRBV5-1; D unresolved. Germline V gene lookup returns CDR1 SGHRS and CDR2 YFSETQ. This CDR3 has 13 amino acids. V lost 1 base and J lost 7, with 11 bases in between. CDR3 amino acids: CASSLSGGREAFF. The CDR3 DNA follows: TGCGCCAGCAGCTTGAGTGGCGGGCGTGAAGCTTTCTTT.

In regard to this clonotype: One end of the junction is discordant with germline, which a read error may explain. The V gene is TRBV20-1, the J gene TRBJ2-3; 9 nucleotides line up with TRBD2. Germline-derived CDR1 and CDR2 are DFQATT and SNEGSKA (reference sequence). The CDR3 has 16 residues. In DNA, the CDR3 is TGCAGTGCCGATCTAGCGGGGCCACTTAACACAGATACGCAGTATTTC. Protein product: CSADLAGPLNTDTQYF.

The rearrangement links TRBV4-3 to TRBJ2-7; D is possibly TRBD1 (7 bases). The CDR3 runs to 14 residues. The V gene's germline CDR1 is LGHNA and CDR2 YSLEER. V lost 3 bases and J 5 bases, leaving 14 bases between the germline ends. CDR3 residues: CASSHPGGGNEQYF. The CDR3 DNA reads TGCGCCAGCAGCCACCCCGGAGGGGGCAACGAGCAGTACTTC.

V usage is TRBV3-1 and J usage is TRBJ2-3, with a weak D call TRBD1 (6 bases). The V gene lost 4 bases and the J gene lost 4 bases, with 12 bases spanning the gap. The CDR3 contains 14 residues. Germline lookup yields CDR1 LGHDT and CDR2 YNNKEL (reference sequence). The CDR3 nucleotides read TGTGCCAGCAGCCGTCGGCAGGGGCCAGATACGCAGTATTTT. It codes for CASSRRQGPDTQYF.

This clonotype was seen a few times. The chain couples TRBV20-1 to TRBJ2-7; TRBD2 matches 7 bases. Trimming removed 0 bases from V and 2 bases from J; junction bases left unmatched: 7. The CDR3 sequence is 15 residues long. In germline, CDR1 is DFQATT, CDR2 SNEGSKA (reference sequence). The CDR3 region has the DNA TGCAGTGCTAGAGACCTAACTAGCGACACCTACGAGCAGTACTTC. Translation: CSARDLTSDTYEQYF.

The chain couples TRBV3-1 to TRBJ2-2; D is ambiguous. Between the trimmed V and J ends, which lost 1 base and 1 base, there was a span of 22 bases. The V gene's germline CDR1 is LGHDT and CDR2 YNNKEL (reference sequence). This CDR3 contains 20 residues. Here the CDR3 DNA reads TGTGCCAGCAGCCAAGGGTTCGGCACCGAAATTACTAAGAACACCGGGGAGCTGTTTTTT. Residues: CASSQGFGTEITKNTGELFF. Together with reference TRBV3-1 and TRBJ2-2, the CDR3 gives the full variable domain: DTAVSQTPKYLVTQMGNDKSIKCEQNLGHDTMYWYKQDSKKFLKIMFSYNNKELIINETVPNRFSPKSPDKAHLNLHINSLELGDSAVYFCASSQGFGTEITKNTGELFFGEGSRLTVL.

The chain joins TRBV20-1 to TRBJ2-7; possibly TRBD2 for D (7 bases). The J call is doubtful: the DNA matches TRBJ2-5 better. This CDR3 spans 13 amino acids. Germline-derived CDR1 and CDR2 are DFQATT and SNEGSKA (reference sequence). The CDR3 protein is CSARGGPQETQYF. CDR3 nucleotides: TGCAGTGCTAGGGGGGGGCCCCAAGAGACCCAGTACTTC.

The chain combines TRBV7-2 with TRBJ2-1, with D tentatively TRBD2 (5 bases). Between the trimmed V and J ends, which lost 6 bases and 7 bases, there was a span of 16 bases. Germline CDR1 and CDR2: SGHTA and FQGNSA. The CDR3 has 14 residues. Here the CDR3 reads CASSWESATNEQFF. The CDR3 region has the DNA TGTGCCAGCAGTTGGGAGAGTGCAACGAATGAGCAGTTCTTC.

The rearrangement links TRBV12-3 or TRBV12-4 to TRBJ2-1; possibly TRBD2 for D (5 bases). This CDR3 comprises 12 residues. V lost 6 bases and J 13 bases, leaving 16 bases between the germline ends. This chain's CDR3 is CASSELGSSQFF. The CDR3, as DNA: TGTGCCAGCAGCGAACTAGGGTCGAGCCAGTTCTTC.

The chain links TRBV4-1 to TRBJ1-1, with D possibly being TRBD1 (6 bases). This CDR3 region has 15 residues. Germline V gene lookup returns CDR1 MGHRA and CDR2 YSYEKL. V was clipped by 4 bases and J by 1 base, with 13 bases between them. The CDR3: CASSRYPQGNTEAFF. The CDR3 DNA sequence: TGCGCCAGCAGCCGATACCCACAGGGGAACACTGAAGCTTTCTTT.

The CDR3 reads CASTGDGGLYPQHF. For the CDR3, the DNA is TGTGCCAGCACTGGGGACGGGGGGTTGTATCCCCAGCATTTT. The chain has TRBV2 and TRBJ1-5, with D possibly being TRBD1 (5 bases). The V end was cut by 7 bases, the J end by 10 bases, with 20 bases between. The CDR3 has 14 amino acids. CDR1 and CDR2 (germline): SNHLY, FYNNEI. Full variable domain (rest looked up from reference TRBV2 and TRBJ1-5): EPEVTQTPSHQVTQMGQEVILRCVPISNHLYFYWYRQILGQKVEFLVSFYNNEISEKSEIFDDQFSVERPDGSNFTLKIRSTKLEDSAMYFCASTGDGGLYPQHFGDGTRLSIL.

V is TRBV20-1 and J is TRBJ2-7; D ambiguous. From germline, CDR1 is DFQATT and CDR2 SNEGSKA (reference sequence). There are 11 residues in the CDR3. Trimming shortened V by 5 bases and J by 7 bases, and 12 bases separated the two germline ends. As DNA, the CDR3 is TGCAGTGCTCCGTATCTCCGGGAGCAGTACTTC. Protein: CSAPYLREQYF.

This sequence joins TRBV10-3 and TRBJ2-2; no clear D. The V gene's germline CDR1 is ENHRY and CDR2 SYGVKD. The CDR3 is 12 residues long. Trimming pared 6 bases from V and 6 bases from J, leaving 8 bases between. This chain's CDR3 is CAIRNWAGELFF. The CDR3 nucleotides are TGTGCCATCAGGAACTGGGCCGGGGAGCTGTTTTTT.

J is TRBJ1-2 and V is TRBV20-1; D call uncertain. CDR1 and CDR2 (germline): DFQATT, SNEGSKA (reference sequence). The V gene lost 6 bases and the J gene lost 2 bases, with 13 bases spanning the gap. CDR3 size: 13 residues. CDR3 in amino acids: CSAAGGQNYGYTF. CDR3 nucleotides: TGCAGTGCGGCCGGCGGTCAGAACTATGGCTACACCTTC.

The sample holds a few counts of this clonotype. V and J are TRBV18 and TRBJ1-4; D is unresolved. CDR3 size: 13 residues. Germline V CDR1 and CDR2: KGHSH, LQKENI. V was cut by 3 bases and J by 5 bases, with 7 bases left in between. CDR3 region: CASSPARNEKLFF. The CDR3 DNA sequence: TGTGCCAGCTCACCGGCCAGAAATGAAAAACTGTTTTTT.